These T cell receptor beta chains were read from a single sample in a study of cytomegalovirus exposure and HLA in healthy donors. The repertoire was sequenced with immunoSEQ multiplex PCR; TCRdb's copy has only in-frame clones and lacks some. The sample consists of under 200,000 clones, more than 65% of them appearing once. Sample: PBMCs. The receptors stem from a man aged 50 to 59 in good health and CMV-seropositive. CDR3s include the opening cysteine and the closing phenylalanine or tryptophan. A D gene is named only where the DNA matches it firmly. Clone size is shown for a subset of rows, as once, few, many or a class of expanded clone.

abundance	v_gene	j_gene	d_gene	CDR3nt	CDR3aa
-	TRBV11-2	TRBJ1-1	-	TGTGCCAGCAGCCCCCTTCCGGGCACTGAAGCTTTCTTT	CASSPLPGTEAFF
once	TRBV7-9	TRBJ1-6	-	TGTTCCAGCAGCCCAGGGGATTCGAATAATTCACCCCTCCACTTT	CSSSPGDSNNSPLHF
-	TRBV14	TRBJ2-1	TRBD2	TGTGCCAGCAGCCAAGGGACTAGCGCCTTCTATGAGCAGTTCTTC	CASSQGTSAFYEQFF
-	TRBV5-4	TRBJ2-2	-	TGTGCCAGCAGGATACGGACCCTGGCGGGAACCGGGGAGCTGTTTTTT	CASRIRTLAGTGELFF
-	TRBV4-1	TRBJ1-4	TRBD1	TGCGCCAGCAGCCTCGGGGGACAGGGGTTGGAAAAACTGTTTTTT	CASSLGGQGLEKLFF
-	TRBV11-1	TRBJ2-5	TRBD2	TGTGCCAGCAGCTTATGGGTCCGGGAGGGGACCCAGTACTTC	CASSLWVREGTQYF
-	TRBV2	TRBJ2-3	TRBD1	TGTGCCAGCACCACGACAGGGGGCTGGTATTTT	CASTTTGGWYF
-	TRBV5-4	TRBJ1-2	TRBD1	TGTGCCAGCAGCTCCCCCCGGACAGGGCATTTGAGTGGCTACACCTTC	CASSSPRTGHLSGYTF
once	TRBV11-2	TRBJ2-7	TRBD1	TGTGCCAGCAGCTTAGTCGGACAGGGCTACGAGCAGTACTTC	CASSLVGQGYEQYF
-	TRBV19	TRBJ1-3	-	TGTGCCAGTGGAGTTAACTCTGGAAACACCATATATTTT	CASGVNSGNTIYF
-	TRBV18	TRBJ2-7	TRBD1	TGTGCCAGCTCACTGAGACAGGGAATTTACGAGCAGTACTTC	CASSLRQGIYEQYF
-	TRBV9	TRBJ1-4	TRBD1	TGTGCCAGCAGCCCGACAGGGGGTGAAAAACTGTTTTTT	CASSPTGGEKLFF
-	TRBV5-4	TRBJ1-1	-	TGTGCCAGCAGCTTGCCGGGACTACACACTGAAGCTTTCTTT	CASSLPGLHTEAFF
-	TRBV9	TRBJ2-1	TRBD2	TGTGCCAGCAGCGTAGGAGGGTTATCTAGCGGGAGGGCAAAGAATGAGCAGTTCTTC	CASSVGGLSSGRAKNEQFF
-	TRBV15	TRBJ2-1	TRBD2	TGTGCCACCAGCAGATCTACTAGCGGGAGGTTCAATGAGCAGTTCTTC	CATSRSTSGRFNEQFF
-	TRBV9	TRBJ1-1	-	TGTGCCAGCAGCCCCGGGGGACTTGAAGCTTTCTTT	CASSPGGLEAFF
-	TRBV5-5	TRBJ2-2	TRBD1	TGTGCCAGCAGCTTGGCCCGAGGGGGCAAGACCGGGGAGCTGTTTTTT	CASSLARGGKTGELFF
-	TRBV7-8	TRBJ2-1	TRBD1	TGTGCCAGCAGCTTAGTAGGGACAGGGACGTACAATGAGCAGTTCTTC	CASSLVGTGTYNEQFF
-	TRBV7-2	TRBJ1-3	-	TGTGCCAGCAGCTTAGGCACAATCTTAGCCGGAAACACCATATATTTT	CASSLGTILAGNTIYF
-	TRBV29-1	TRBJ1-2	TRBD1	TGCAGCGTTGAAAACCAGGGGGTCTATGGCTACACCTTC	CSVENQGVYGYTF
-	TRBV11-2	TRBJ2-1	-	TGTGCCAGCAGCTTAGGGGGACTGCAAAATGAGCAGTTCTTC	CASSLGGLQNEQFF
-	TRBV6-1	TRBJ1-3	-	TGTGCCAGCAGGGACAAGAGTTTCGGAAACACCATATATTTT	CASRDKSFGNTIYF
-	TRBV6-5	TRBJ2-2	-	TGTGCCAGCAGTCGACTAGATAGGGTGACCGGGGAGCTGTTTTTT	CASSRLDRVTGELFF
-	TRBV6-1	TRBJ2-2	-	TGTGCCAGCAGTACTGGGGCGAGAACCGGGGAGCTGTTTTTT	CASSTGARTGELFF
-	TRBV5-4	TRBJ1-5	-	TGTGCCAGCAGCTTGGCAGGCGGCAATCAGCCCCAGCATTTT	CASSLAGGNQPQHF
-	TRBV9	TRBJ1-6	TRBD1	TGTGCCAGCAGCGCTACAGGGGAACGGTCACCCCTCCACTTT	CASSATGERSPLHF
-	TRBV5-1	TRBJ2-2	-	TGCGCCAGCAGCCCTTTTAACACCGGGGAGCTGTTTTTT	CASSPFNTGELFF
few	TRBV7-9	TRBJ1-2	TRBD1	TGTGCCAGCAGTCCGACAGGGATCCACAACTATGGCTACACCTTC	CASSPTGIHNYGYTF
once	TRBV7-8	TRBJ2-5	-	TGTGCCAGCAGCTTAGTACTAAAAGAGACCCAGTACTTC	CASSLVLKETQYF
-	TRBV7-8	TRBJ2-1	-	TGTGCCAGCAGCGTCTTCCAGGACAGATACAATGAGCAGTTCTTC	CASSVFQDRYNEQFF
-	TRBV7-9	TRBJ1-5	TRBD1	TGTGCCAGCAGCTTAGCGACCCCAGGGGGCAGTCAGCCCCAGCATTTT	CASSLATPGGSQPQHF
once	TRBV5-4	TRBJ2-1	-	TGTGCCAGCAGCTCCGCACTAGTCGCCTACAATGAGCAGTTCTTC	CASSSALVAYNEQFF
-	TRBV6-1	TRBJ2-3	-	TGTGCCAGCAGTGTGGATAGCGGAGATACGCAGTATTTT	CASSVDSGDTQYF
-	TRBV9	TRBJ1-1	-	TGTGCCAGCAGCTCCCTAGGGAACACTGAAGCTTTCTTT	CASSSLGNTEAFF
-	TRBV5-1	TRBJ1-1	-	TGCGCCAGCAGCTCGAACCCACAGGGAATGAACACTGAAGCTTTCTTT	CASSSNPQGMNTEAFF
-	TRBV4-1	TRBJ1-2	-	TGCGCCAGCAGCCAAGGATCGGGAGAAGGCTATGGCTACACCTTC	CASSQGSGEGYGYTF
-	TRBV5-4	TRBJ1-1	-	TGTGCCAGCAGCTTGTCGCGGACAGTGAGCACTGAAGCTTTCTTT	CASSLSRTVSTEAFF
-	TRBV6-1	TRBJ2-2	-	TGTGCCAGCAGTGACCATTGGAACACCGGGGAGCTGTTTTTT	CASSDHWNTGELFF
once	TRBV15	TRBJ2-1	-	TGTGCCACCAGCAGAGAGTCCGTGGACTCCTCCTACAATGAGCAGTTCTTC	CATSRESVDSSYNEQFF
-	TRBV30	TRBJ2-5	TRBD1	TGTGCCTGGAGTCGAACGGACAGGCGGGAGACCCAGTACTTC	CAWSRTDRRETQYF